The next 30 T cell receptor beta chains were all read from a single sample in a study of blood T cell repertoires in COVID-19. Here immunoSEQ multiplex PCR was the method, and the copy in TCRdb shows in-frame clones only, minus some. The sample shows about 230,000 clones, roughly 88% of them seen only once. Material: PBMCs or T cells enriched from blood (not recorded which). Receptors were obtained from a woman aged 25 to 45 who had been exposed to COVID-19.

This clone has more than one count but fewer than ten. CDR3: CSVVAGGTYEQYF. The CDR3, as DNA: TGCAGCGTGGTAGCGGGAGGAACCTACGAGCAGTACTTC. This chain uses TRBV29-1 with TRBJ2-7, with 10 bases aligning to TRBD2. The CDR3 length is 13 residues. Germline V gene data show CDR1 as SQVTM and CDR2 as ANQGSEA. After removal of 6 bases from V and 2 bases from J, the junction contained 4 bases not matched to a gene.

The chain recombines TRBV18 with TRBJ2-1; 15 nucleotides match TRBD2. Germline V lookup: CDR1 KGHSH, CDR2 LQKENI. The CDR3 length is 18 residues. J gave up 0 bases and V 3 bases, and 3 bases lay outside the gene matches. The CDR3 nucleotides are TGTGCCAGCTCACCTCCGGGACTAGCGGGAGGCTCCTACAATGAGCAGTTCTTC. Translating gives CASSPPGLAGGSYNEQFF.

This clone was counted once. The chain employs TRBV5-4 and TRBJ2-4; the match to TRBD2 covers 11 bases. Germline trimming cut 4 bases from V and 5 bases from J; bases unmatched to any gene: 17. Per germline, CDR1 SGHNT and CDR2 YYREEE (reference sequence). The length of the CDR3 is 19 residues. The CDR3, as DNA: TGTGCCAGCAGCCCGGAGACCCTTTTAGCGGGAGGGCCGCAAAACATTCAGTACTTC. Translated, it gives CASSPETLLAGGPQNIQYF.

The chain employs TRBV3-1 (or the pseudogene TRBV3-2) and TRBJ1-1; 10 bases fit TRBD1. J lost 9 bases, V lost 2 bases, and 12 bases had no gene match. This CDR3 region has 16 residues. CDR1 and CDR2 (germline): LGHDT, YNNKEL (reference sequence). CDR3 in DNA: TGTGCCAGCAGCCAAACCCTGACAGGGGGCATCGGTAAAGCTTTCTTT. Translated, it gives CASSQTLTGGIGKAFF.

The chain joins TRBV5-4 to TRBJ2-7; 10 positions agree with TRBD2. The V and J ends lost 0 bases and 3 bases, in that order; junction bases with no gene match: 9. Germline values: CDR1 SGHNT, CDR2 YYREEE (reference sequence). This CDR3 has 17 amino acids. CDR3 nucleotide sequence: TGTGCCAGCAGCTTGGGGGACTGGACTAGCGGCTTCTACGAGCAGTACTTC. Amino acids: CASSLGDWTSGFYEQYF.

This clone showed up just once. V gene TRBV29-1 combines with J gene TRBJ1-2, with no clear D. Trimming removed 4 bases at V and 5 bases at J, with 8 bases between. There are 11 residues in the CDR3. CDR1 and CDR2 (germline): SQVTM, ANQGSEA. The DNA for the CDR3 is TGCAGCGTTGCCGCAACTTATGGCTACACCTTC. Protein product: CSVAATYGYTF.

For the CDR3, the DNA is TGTGCCAGCAGCCAGGGGACTAGCGGGACCAACAATGAGCAGTTCTTC. Encoded protein: CASSQGTSGTNNEQFF. This chain connects TRBV9 to TRBJ2-1; TRBD2 matches 13 bases. CDR1 is SGDLS, CDR2 YYNGEE, per germline. This CDR3 has 16 residues. The V gene end was trimmed by 4 bases and the J gene end by 5 bases; junction bases not matched to a gene: 6.

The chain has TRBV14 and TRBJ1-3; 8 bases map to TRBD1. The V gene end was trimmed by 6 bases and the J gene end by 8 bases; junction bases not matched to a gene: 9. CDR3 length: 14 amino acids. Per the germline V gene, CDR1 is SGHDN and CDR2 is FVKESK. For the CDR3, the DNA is TGTGCCAGCAGTCCCGGGACAGGAGGGGACACCATATATTTT. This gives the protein CASSPGTGGDTIYF. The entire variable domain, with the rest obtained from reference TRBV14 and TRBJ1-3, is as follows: EAGVTQFPSHSVIEKGQTVTLRCDPISGHDNLYWYRRVMGKEIKFLLHFVKESKQDESGMPNNRFLAERTGGTYSTLKVQPAELEDSGVYFCASSPGTGGDTIYFGEGSWLTVV.

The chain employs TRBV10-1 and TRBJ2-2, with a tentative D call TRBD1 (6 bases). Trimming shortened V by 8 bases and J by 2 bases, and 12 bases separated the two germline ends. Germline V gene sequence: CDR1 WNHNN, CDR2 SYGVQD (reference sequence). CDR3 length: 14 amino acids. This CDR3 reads CASRRDTNTGELFF. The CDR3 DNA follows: TGCGCCAGCCGCCGGGACACCAACACCGGGGAGCTGTTTTTT.

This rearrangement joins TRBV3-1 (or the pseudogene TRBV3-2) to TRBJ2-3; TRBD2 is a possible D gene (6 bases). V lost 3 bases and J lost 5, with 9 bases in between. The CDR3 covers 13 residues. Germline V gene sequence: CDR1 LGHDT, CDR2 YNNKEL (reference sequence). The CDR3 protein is CASSQGGLDTQYF. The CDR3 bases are TGTGCCAGCAGCCAGGGAGGATTAGATACGCAGTATTTT.

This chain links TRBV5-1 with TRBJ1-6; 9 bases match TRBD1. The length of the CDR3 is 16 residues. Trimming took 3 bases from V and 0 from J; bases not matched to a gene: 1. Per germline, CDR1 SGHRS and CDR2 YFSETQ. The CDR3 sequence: CASSSGQGSYNSPLHF. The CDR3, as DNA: TGCGCCAGCAGCTCGGGACAGGGCTCCTATAATTCACCCCTCCACTTT.

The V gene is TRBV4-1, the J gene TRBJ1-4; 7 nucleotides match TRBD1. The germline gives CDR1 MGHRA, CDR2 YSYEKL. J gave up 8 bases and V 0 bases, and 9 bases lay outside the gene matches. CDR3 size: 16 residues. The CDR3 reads CASSQDRVPGQEKLFF. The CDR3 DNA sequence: TGCGCCAGCAGCCAAGATAGGGTCCCGGGACAGGAAAAACTGTTTTTT.

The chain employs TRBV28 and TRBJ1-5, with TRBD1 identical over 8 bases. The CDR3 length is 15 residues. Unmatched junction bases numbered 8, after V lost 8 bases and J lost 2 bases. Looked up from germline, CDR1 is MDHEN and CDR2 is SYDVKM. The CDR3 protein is CASGPSGQGNQPQHF. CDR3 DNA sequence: TGTGCCAGCGGTCCCTCGGGACAGGGCAATCAGCCCCAGCATTTT. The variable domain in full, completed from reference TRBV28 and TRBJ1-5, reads DVKVTQSSRYLVKRTGEKVFLECVQDMDHENMFWYRQDPGLGLRLIYFSYDVKMKEKGDIPEGYSVSREKKERFSLILESASTNQTSMYLCASGPSGQGNQPQHFGDGTRLSIL.

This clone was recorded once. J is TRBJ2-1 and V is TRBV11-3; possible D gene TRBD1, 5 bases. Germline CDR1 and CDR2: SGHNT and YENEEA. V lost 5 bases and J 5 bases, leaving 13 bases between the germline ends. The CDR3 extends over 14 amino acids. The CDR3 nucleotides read TGTGCCAGCAGCCCGAGGCCAGGGAACAATGAGCAGTTCTTC. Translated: CASSPRPGNNEQFF.

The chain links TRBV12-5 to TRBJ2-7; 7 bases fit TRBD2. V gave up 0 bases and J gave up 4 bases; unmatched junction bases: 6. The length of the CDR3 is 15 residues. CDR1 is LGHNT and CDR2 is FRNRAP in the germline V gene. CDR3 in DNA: TGTGCTAGTGGTTTGGTACCTAGCGGCAATTACGAGCAGTACTTC. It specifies CASGLVPSGNYEQYF.

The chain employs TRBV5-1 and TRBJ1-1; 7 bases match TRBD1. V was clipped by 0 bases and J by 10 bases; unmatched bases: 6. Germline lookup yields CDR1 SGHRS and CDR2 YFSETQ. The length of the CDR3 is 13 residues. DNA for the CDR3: TGCGCCAGCAGCTTGGCGTCAGGGGGTGCAGCTTTCTTT. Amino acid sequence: CASSLASGGAAFF. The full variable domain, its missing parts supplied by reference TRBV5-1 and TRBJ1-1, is KAGVTQTPRYLIKTRGQQVTLSCSPISGHRSVSWYQQTPGQGLQFLFEYFSETQRNKGNFPGRFSGRQFSNSRSEMNVSTLELGDSALYLCASSLASGGAAFFGQGTRLTVV.

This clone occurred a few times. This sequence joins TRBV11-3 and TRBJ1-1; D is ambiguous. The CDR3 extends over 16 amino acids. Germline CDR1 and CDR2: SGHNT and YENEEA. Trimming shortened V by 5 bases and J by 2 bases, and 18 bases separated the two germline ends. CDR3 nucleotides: TGTGCCAGCAGCCAGAGGCGTATGGCGCTTAACACTGAAGCTTTCTTT. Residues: CASSQRRMALNTEAFF.

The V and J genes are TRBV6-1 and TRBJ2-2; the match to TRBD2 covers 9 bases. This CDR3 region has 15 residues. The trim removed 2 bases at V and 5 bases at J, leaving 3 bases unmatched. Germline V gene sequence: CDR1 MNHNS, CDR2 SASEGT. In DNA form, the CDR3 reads TGTGCCAGCAGTGAACTGAGCGGGGGGACCGGGGAGCTGTTTTTT. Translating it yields CASSELSGGTGELFF.

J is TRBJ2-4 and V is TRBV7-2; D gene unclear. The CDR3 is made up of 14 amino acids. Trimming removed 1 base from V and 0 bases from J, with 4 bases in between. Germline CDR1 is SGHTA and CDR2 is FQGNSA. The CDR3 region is CASSLGLAKNIQYF. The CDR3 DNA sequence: TGTGCCAGCAGCTTAGGACTAGCCAAAAACATTCAGTACTTC.

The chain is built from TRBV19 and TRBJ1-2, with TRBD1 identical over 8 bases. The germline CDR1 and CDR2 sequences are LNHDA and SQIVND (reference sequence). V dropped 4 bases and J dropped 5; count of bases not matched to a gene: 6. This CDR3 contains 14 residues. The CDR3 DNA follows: TGTGCCAGTAGTACCGTCCAGGGGGCTTATGGCTACACCTTC. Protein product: CASSTVQGAYGYTF.

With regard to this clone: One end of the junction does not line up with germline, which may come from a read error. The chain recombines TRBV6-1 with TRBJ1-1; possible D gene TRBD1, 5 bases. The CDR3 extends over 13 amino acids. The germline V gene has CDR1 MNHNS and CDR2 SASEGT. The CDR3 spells CASRETVNTEAFF. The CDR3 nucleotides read TGTGCCAGCCGTGAGACAGTGAACACTGAAGCTTTCTTT.

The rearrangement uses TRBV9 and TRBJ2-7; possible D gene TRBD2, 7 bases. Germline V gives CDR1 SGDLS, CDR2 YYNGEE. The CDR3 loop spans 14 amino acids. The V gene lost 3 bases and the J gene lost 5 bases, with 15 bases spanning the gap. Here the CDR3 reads CASSAGGGLDEQYF. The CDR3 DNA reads TGTGCCAGCAGCGCTGGGGGGGGGCTCGACGAGCAGTACTTC.

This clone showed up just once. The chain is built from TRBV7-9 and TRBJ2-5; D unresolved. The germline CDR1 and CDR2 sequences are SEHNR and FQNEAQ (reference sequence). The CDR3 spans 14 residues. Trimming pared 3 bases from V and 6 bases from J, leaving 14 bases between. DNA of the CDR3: TGTGCCAGCAGCTTGGCCGCCAGGCAAAAGACCCAGTACTTC. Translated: CASSLAARQKTQYF. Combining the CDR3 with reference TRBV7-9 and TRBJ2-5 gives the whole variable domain DTGVSQNPRHKITKRGQNVTFRCDPISEHNRLYWYRQTLGQGPEFLTYFQNEAQLEKSRLLSDRFSAERPKGSFSTLEIQRTEQGDSAMYLCASSLAARQKTQYFGPGTRLLVL.

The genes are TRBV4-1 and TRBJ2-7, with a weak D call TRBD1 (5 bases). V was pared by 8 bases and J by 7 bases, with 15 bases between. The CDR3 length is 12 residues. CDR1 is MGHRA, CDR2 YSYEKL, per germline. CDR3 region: CASSPGPGEQYF. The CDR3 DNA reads TGCGCCAGCTCCCCGGGCCCAGGGGAGCAGTACTTC.

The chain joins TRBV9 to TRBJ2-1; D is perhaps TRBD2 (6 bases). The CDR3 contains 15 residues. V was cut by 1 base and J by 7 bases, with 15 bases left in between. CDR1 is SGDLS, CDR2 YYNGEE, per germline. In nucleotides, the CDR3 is TGTGCCAGCAGCGTAAGGGCCAGCGGGCAAAATGAGCAGTTCTTC. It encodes CASSVRASGQNEQFF.

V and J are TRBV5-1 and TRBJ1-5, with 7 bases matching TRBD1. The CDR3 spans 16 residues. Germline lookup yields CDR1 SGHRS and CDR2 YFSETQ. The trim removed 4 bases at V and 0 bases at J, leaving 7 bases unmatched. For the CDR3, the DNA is TGCGCCAGCAGCGCCCGGGACAGAGATAGCAATCAGCCCCAGCATTTT. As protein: CASSARDRDSNQPQHF.

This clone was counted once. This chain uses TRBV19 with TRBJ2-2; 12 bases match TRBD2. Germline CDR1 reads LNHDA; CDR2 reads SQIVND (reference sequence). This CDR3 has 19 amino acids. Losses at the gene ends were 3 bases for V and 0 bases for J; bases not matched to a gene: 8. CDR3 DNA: TGTGCCAGTAGTATGGGGGGACTAGCGGGTGCTACGAACACCGGGGAGCTGTTTTTT. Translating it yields CASSMGGLAGATNTGELFF. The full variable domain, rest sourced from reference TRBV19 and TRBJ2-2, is DGGITQSPKYLFRKEGQNVTLSCEQNLNHDAMYWYRQDPGQGLRLIYYSQIVNDFQKGDIAEGYSVSREKKESFPLTVTSAQKNPTAFYLCASSMGGLAGATNTGELFFGEGSRLTVL.

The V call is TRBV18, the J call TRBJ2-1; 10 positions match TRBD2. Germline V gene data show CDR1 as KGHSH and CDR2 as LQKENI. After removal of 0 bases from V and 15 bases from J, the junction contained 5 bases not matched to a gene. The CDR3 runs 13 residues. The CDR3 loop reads CASSPPSGRAGFF. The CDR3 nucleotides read TGTGCCAGCTCACCACCGAGCGGGAGGGCGGGGTTCTTC.

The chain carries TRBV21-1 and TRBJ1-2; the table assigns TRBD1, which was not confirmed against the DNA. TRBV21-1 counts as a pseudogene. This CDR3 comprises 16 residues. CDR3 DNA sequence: TGTGCCAGCAGCAAAGGAGGAACAGGGGGGTTTTATGGCTACACCTTC. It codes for CASSKGGTGGFYGYTF.

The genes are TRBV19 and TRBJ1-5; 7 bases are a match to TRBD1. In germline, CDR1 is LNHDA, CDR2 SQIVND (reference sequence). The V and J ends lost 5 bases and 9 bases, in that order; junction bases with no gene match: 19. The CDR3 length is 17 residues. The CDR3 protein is CASSPPGDRQGRGPQHF. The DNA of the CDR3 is TGTGCCAGTAGTCCCCCAGGGGACAGACAGGGACGGGGGCCCCAGCATTTT.